A single sample is the source of the 14 T cell receptor beta chains below, sequenced in a study of human T cells and chemical hapten exposure. Time point specified: patch test 2, 6 weeks after DPC sensitization. Treatment specified: therapeutic diphenylcyclopropenone sensitization with weekly scalp DPC. MiXCR was run by TCRdb on the RACE reads, yielding one entry per CDR3 protein. The sample carries 35,000 to 50,000 distinct CDR3 sequences, around 9.3% recorded once. The sample was whole blood, taken in connection with sensitization to the hapten diphenylcyclopropenone (DPC). The receptors here all came from a woman between 40 and 50 years old with alopecia areata. Some clones in this sample may be carry-over from other donors' samples.

This clonotype was counted at least ten times. The chain has TRBV7-3 and TRBJ2-7, with D perhaps TRBD1 or TRBD2 (5 bases each). The germline CDR1 and CDR2 sequences are SGHTA and FQGTGA. Trimming stripped 0 bases from V and 6 bases from J, with 15 bases between. The CDR3 sequence is 15 residues long. CDR3 region: CASSLTPGPGTEQYF. The CDR3 DNA follows: TGTGCCAGCAGCTTAACGCCGGGCCCTGGGACCGAGCAGTACTTC.

This clonotype was recorded at least ten times. The chain links TRBV12-3 or TRBV12-4 to TRBJ1-5, with 9 bases that match TRBD1. The junction had 7 bases not matched to a gene; V was cut back by 6 bases and J by 4 bases. The CDR3 covers 15 residues. The CDR3 protein is CASRPGQGSNQPQHF. As DNA, the CDR3 is TGTGCCAGCAGGCCGGGACAGGGCAGTAATCAGCCCCAGCATTTT.

In this sample, this clonotype turned up many times. The chain uses TRBV12-3 or TRBV12-4 and TRBJ1-3; maybe TRBD1 (5 bases). Between the trimmed V and J ends, which lost 11 bases and 1 base, there was a span of 30 bases. There are 19 residues in the CDR3. The CDR3 here is CACQQSETEIFFSGNTIYF. CDR3 DNA sequence: TGTGCCTGCCAGCAGTCTGAGACAGAAATATTCTTTTCTGGAAACACCATATATTTT.

This clonotype was counted at least ten times. The CDR3 DNA sequence: TGTGCCAGCAGCTCGGACAACTACGAGCAGTACTTC. It codes for CASSSDNYEQYF. The chain links TRBV11-3 to TRBJ2-7, with TRBD1 as a possible D gene (5 bases). Germline V lookup: CDR1 SGHNT, CDR2 YENEEA. The CDR3 loop spans 12 amino acids. Trimming removed 4 bases from V and 3 bases from J, with 7 bases in between.

The chain combines TRBV7-9 with TRBJ2-1; TRBD1 might be the D (5 bases). This CDR3 spans 14 amino acids. V lost 0 bases and J lost 4, with 7 bases in between. Per germline, CDR1 SEHNR and CDR2 FQNEAQ (reference sequence). The CDR3 loop reads CASSLAGAYNEQFF. CDR3 sequence (DNA): TGTGCCAGCAGCTTAGCAGGGGCTTACAATGAGCAGTTCTTC.

The chain joins TRBV4-2 to TRBJ2-3; 11 positions agree with TRBD2. CDR1 is LGHNA, CDR2 YNFKEQ, per germline. The junction had 8 bases not matched to a gene; V was cut back by 2 bases and J by 4 bases. The CDR3 is 17 amino acids. The chain's CDR3 is CASSQLGLAGLSDTQYF. The CDR3 DNA reads TGTGCCAGCAGCCAATTAGGACTAGCGGGTTTGTCAGATACGCAGTATTTT.

CDR3 amino acids: CASGQYWFSTDTQYF. The DNA for the CDR3 is TGTGCCAGCGGACAGTACTGGTTTAGCACAGATACGCAGTATTTT. J is TRBJ2-3 and V is TRBV6-1; possibly TRBD1 for D (6 bases). Germline V gives CDR1 MNHNS, CDR2 SASEGT. V was clipped by 8 bases and J by 0 bases, with 15 bases between them. The CDR3 spans 15 residues.

The rearrangement uses TRBV2 and TRBJ2-7; D gene ambiguous. This CDR3 contains 14 residues. Germline loops: CDR1 SNHLY, CDR2 FYNNEI. V lost 10 bases and J lost 0, with 16 bases in between. The CDR3 nucleotides are TGTGCCACCTCGGTCGAGGCAGCCTCCTACGAGCAGTACTTC. Translating it yields CATSVEAASYEQYF.

This clonotype occurred many times. The chain carries TRBV12-3 or TRBV12-4 and TRBJ2-3; possibly TRBD1 or TRBD2 for D (5 bases each). The CDR3 is made up of 14 amino acids. V dropped 6 bases and J dropped 1 base, with 11 bases sitting between them. The CDR3 reads CASSSGAGTDTQYF. The CDR3 region has the DNA TGTGCCAGCAGCTCCGGGGCCGGCACAGATACGCAGTATTTT.

Many counts were recorded for this clonotype. CDR3 sequence: CSAIPPGLSNYGYTF. The CDR3 bases are TGCAGTGCTATACCCCCCGGACTTTCTAACTATGGCTACACCTTC. This chain uses TRBV20-1 with TRBJ1-2; unclear D gene. V lost 4 bases and J 0 bases, leaving 15 bases between the germline ends. Germline V gene data show CDR1 as DFQATT and CDR2 as SNEGSKA (reference sequence). The CDR3 contains 15 residues.

This clonotype was counted ten times or more. The chain carries TRBV29-1 and TRBJ1-4, with D perhaps TRBD1 (6 bases). The germline V gene encodes CDR1 SQVTM and CDR2 ANQGSEA. The ends were cut back, 7 bases at V and 2 bases at J, with 14 bases in the middle. CDR3 length: 14 amino acids. CDR3 nucleotides: TGCAGCGCCCGGCAACAGGGTACTAATGAAAAACTGTTTTTT. Its protein is CSARQQGTNEKLFF.

This clonotype was counted many times. This chain joins TRBV12-5 and TRBJ1-2; D gene ambiguous. The V and J ends lost 3 bases and 3 bases respectively, with 11 bases between them. This CDR3 is built from 14 residues. Germline V gene sequence: CDR1 LGHNT, CDR2 FRNRAP. The CDR3 bases are TGTGCTAGTGGTTTATTCGACCTACACTATGGCTACACCTTC. Protein: CASGLFDLHYGYTF.

This clonotype was picked up many times. The rearrangement joins TRBV7-9 to TRBJ1-2; D ambiguous. The CDR3 contains 14 residues. The germline V and J ends were trimmed by 4 bases and 1 base, with 10 bases remaining between them. Germline V gives CDR1 SEHNR, CDR2 FQNEAQ (reference sequence). CDR3 DNA: TGTGCCAGCAGCTCCCTCGCTCTTAACTATGGCTACACCTTC. Its protein is CASSSLALNYGYTF.

This clonotype turned up a few times. V usage is TRBV2 and J usage is TRBJ1-5; 7 nucleotides align to TRBD1. The CDR3 covers 15 residues. Trimming removed 1 base from V and 4 bases from J; junction bases left unmatched: 4. CDR1 and CDR2 (germline): SNHLY, FYNNEI. Here the CDR3 DNA reads TGTGCCAGCAGTGAAGGGGCAGGGGGGAATCAGCCCCAGCATTTT. Protein product: CASSEGAGGNQPQHF.